This T cell receptor (beta chain) was captured in a study of identical twins (TCRdb year 2016). With regard to the full study: To test whether fetal clonotypes persist, the study used deep sequencing on TCR alpha and beta repertoires from monozygotic twins, unrelated adults of various ages, and cord blood. To rule out contamination, the twin experiments were replicated at different times with different library preparation protocols.

Turning to this clonotype: Its antigen is unknown. This sequence may be a read error, since a much larger clone differs from it by one base.

The method was 5' RACE. The data were produced on an Illumina HiSeq 2000. A universal primer binding site was introduced by template switching, and a unique molecular identifier was present in the final cDNA, enabling accurate counting of TCR cDNA molecules. First-strand cDNA for TCR alpha and beta chains was synthesized from specific primers in the conserved constant-segment region. To control for contamination, every cDNA library was double barcoded, receiving both a SMART-Mk sample barcode and Illumina barcodes. TruSeq adapter sequences along with Illumina sample barcodes were introduced in two successive PCR steps. The Illumina HiSeq platform was used with custom primers to sequence TCR alpha and beta cDNA libraries. The source study handled its data this way. Unique molecular identifiers were extracted from raw reads with MiGEC, and CDR3 positions were determined with MiXCR. Recombination models were inferred per individual with the repgenHMM and IGoR tools using an EM algorithm. Shared clonotype analysis was performed with the tcR package in R, normalizing sharing by the product of cloneset sizes. To study raw recombination without the effects of thymic and clonal selection, out-of-frame nonproductive sequences were analyzed. Using fastp at Q25 and MiXCR, TCRdb reprocessed the public reads and kept productive beta chains. Rows with one shared CDR3 protein collapse into an entry with the most common genes and DNA. TCRdb assigned the V and J calls; the authors' analysis was not used. Counted in this sample were roughly 290,000 distinct CDR3 sequences; nearly 9.5% of them appeared once. The ten top clones hold 6% to 8.5% of the sample.

Every donor in the study was a healthy Caucasian. The twin cohort consisted of three pairs of female monozygotic twins, all aged roughly 18 to 30 years. CD4+ and CD8+ T cell populations were isolated with positive isolation kits from Invitrogen. Broad study findings and their caveats: Compared with coincidental sharing between unrelated individuals, out-of-frame TCR alpha sequences shared between twins showed an excess of sequences with low generation probability. Recombination models systematically underestimated out-of-frame TCR alpha sharing in monozygotic twins but agreed with sharing between unrelated individuals. Fewer insertions were carried by abundant cord blood beta clonotypes; a weaker similar trend was observed in young adult naive repertoires, while no such trend was observed in memory repertoires. In beta out-of-frame sequences, excess twin sharing was weaker, because having fewer shared sequences lowered the signal-to-noise ratio. Zero-insertion analyses could be partly confounded by invariant T cells such as MAIT and iNKT, although diverse VJ usage argued against such confounding for most clonotypes. Because the same donors could not be followed over many years, the conclusions relied on cross-sectional statistical analysis.

Trimming removed 7 bases from V and 9 bases from J, leaving 18 bases between the germline ends. Looking up the germline V gene yields CDR1 SQVTM and CDR2 ANQGSEA. Including the terminal cysteine and phenylalanine, the CDR3 comprises 13 residues. The retained sequence is limited to the CDR3, 39 bases, with the frame set at the first base. The same data also went into a second study, on yellow fever vaccine responses in identical twins. The second publication reports: The T cell response to vaccination in identical twins was reported by the authors to appear partly convergent and partly personalized. Focusing on identical twins, the study followed the T cell clones that responded to the vaccine, and did so with precision.

The origin of this receptor is a woman aged 18-29 years in good health. Sequencing was performed on CD8+ T cells sorted from blood. The sequence links TRBV29-1 to TRBJ2-2; matching of 6 bases hints at TRBD2 as the D gene. The CDR3 reads CSAQGAGPWELFF. The DNA sequence is as follows: TGCAGCGCCCAGGGCGCGGGGCCCTGGGAGCTGTTTTTT.